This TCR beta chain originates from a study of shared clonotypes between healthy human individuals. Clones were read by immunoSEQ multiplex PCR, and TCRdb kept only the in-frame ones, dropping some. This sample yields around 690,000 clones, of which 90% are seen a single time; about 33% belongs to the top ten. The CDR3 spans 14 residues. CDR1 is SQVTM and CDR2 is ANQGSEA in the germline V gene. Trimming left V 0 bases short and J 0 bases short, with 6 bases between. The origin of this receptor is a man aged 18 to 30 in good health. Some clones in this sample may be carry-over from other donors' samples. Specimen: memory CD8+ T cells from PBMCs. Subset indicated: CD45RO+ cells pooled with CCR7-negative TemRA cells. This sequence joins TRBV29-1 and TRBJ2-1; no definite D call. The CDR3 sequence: CSVEDLSSYNEQFF. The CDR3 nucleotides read TGCAGCGTTGAAGATCTAAGCTCCTACAATGAGCAGTTCTTC.